These T cell receptor beta chains were read from a single sample in a study of T cells in Graves' hyperthyroidism and ophthalmopathy. TCRdb analysed the multiplex PCR reads with MiXCR anew, one entry per CDR3 protein. This table has around 760,000 distinct CDR3 sequences, 35% appearing once. Sequences were obtained from blood. These receptors were collected from a woman aged 40 to 50 with Graves' hyperthyroidism. CDR3s leave out the opening cysteine and the closing phenylalanine or tryptophan.

J gene: TRBJ1-1
V gene: TRBV7-3
CDR3 protein: ASKRGAGTETEAF

J gene: TRBJ1-1
V gene: TRBV5-1
CDR3 protein: ASSLRLSLNTEAF

J gene: TRBJ2-7
V gene: TRBV10-3
CDR3 protein: AISGTSGERTNYEQY

J gene: TRBJ2-7
V gene: TRBV7-8
CDR3 protein: ASSLDKHNYEQY

J gene: TRBJ1-1
V gene: TRBV29-1
CDR3 protein: SVENWGRSEAF

J gene: TRBJ1-6
V gene: TRBV7-9
CDR3 protein: ASSFEGAGSPLH

J gene: TRBJ2-5
V gene: TRBV29-1
CDR3 protein: SVDDGGGETQY

J gene: TRBJ2-7
V gene: TRBV19
CDR3 protein: ASTPSGTGSGEQY

J gene: TRBJ1-1
V gene: TRBV12-3/TRBV12-4
CDR3 protein: ASTGRSEAF

J gene: TRBJ1-4
V gene: TRBV12-3/TRBV12-4
CDR3 protein: ASSGMARNEKLF

J gene: TRBJ1-6
V gene: TRBV7-8
CDR3 protein: ASSLAEDLNSPLH

J gene: TRBJ2-7
V gene: TRBV7-2
CDR3 protein: ASSSSGTGGSEQY

J gene: TRBJ1-2
V gene: TRBV12-3/TRBV12-4
CDR3 protein: ASSFSGAYGYT

J gene: TRBJ2-5
V gene: TRBV19
CDR3 protein: ASSNMRLAEETQY

J gene: TRBJ2-7
V gene: TRBV15
CDR3 protein: ATSRDEQGFYYEQY

J gene: TRBJ1-2
V gene: TRBV6-2/TRBV6-3
CDR3 protein: VSSWDRRGYGYT

J gene: TRBJ2-5
V gene: TRBV12-3/TRBV12-4
CDR3 protein: ASSLQETQETQY

J gene: TRBJ2-7
V gene: TRBV6-5
CDR3 protein: ASSYSIHQSYEQY

J gene: TRBJ2-3
V gene: TRBV7-9
CDR3 protein: ASSPDTDTQY

J gene: TRBJ2-7
V gene: TRBV12-3/TRBV12-4
CDR3 protein: ASSLGLAGRSHEQY

J gene: TRBJ1-5
V gene: TRBV6-5
CDR3 protein: AISYPAAVGMGPQH

J gene: TRBJ2-2
V gene: TRBV2
CDR3 protein: ASKPTGELF

J gene: TRBJ1-1
V gene: TRBV18
CDR3 protein: ASSPWVGTEAF

J gene: TRBJ1-5
V gene: TRBV7-7
CDR3 protein: ASNQEGVVYSNQPQH

J gene: TRBJ2-7
V gene: TRBV13
CDR3 protein: ASSLVLDPYEQY

J gene: TRBJ2-7
V gene: TRBV20-1
CDR3 protein: SARGGPRGHEQY

J gene: NA
V gene: TRBV15
CDR3 protein: ATSRDRTRPQF

J gene: TRBJ2-7
V gene: TRBV29-1
CDR3 protein: SVLYGASDSNEQY

J gene: TRBJ2-3
V gene: TRBV7-2
CDR3 protein: ASSSEVTDTQY

J gene: TRBJ1-1
V gene: TRBV7-2
CDR3 protein: ASSVITGIEAF

J gene: TRBJ1-1
V gene: TRBV10-3
CDR3 protein: ASSLQYEAF